A single sample gave rise to the 19 T cell receptor beta chains below, sequenced in a study of response to subunit inactivated influenza vaccine. TCRdb passed the RT-PCR reads through MiXCR, listing each CDR3 protein once. This sample has hundreds of thousands of distinct CDR3 sequences, with approximately 17% found just once. Sequenced here: PBMCs from blood, sampled 4 to 6 days after vaccination. The receptor source for this set is a man aged 50 to 59 who received an inactivated influenza vaccine.

Remarks on this clonotype: Relative to the germline gene, one junction end is altered; a read error may explain this. This chain links TRBV3-1 with TRBJ2-5; TRBD1 is a possible D gene (6 bases). The CDR3 is 13 residues long. Germline V gene sequence: CDR1 LGHDT, CDR2 YNNKEL (reference sequence). Written as DNA, the CDR3 is TGTGCCAGGAGCCAGGGGCTCGGGGAGACCCAGTACTTC. Amino acid sequence: CARSQGLGETQYF.

The table lists this clonotype with a few counts. The rearrangement joins TRBV27 to TRBJ2-1; a weak D match, TRBD2 (6 bases). The CDR3 contains 14 residues. Trimming took 4 bases from V and 7 from J, leaving 14 bases between them. In germline, CDR1 is MNHEY, CDR2 SMNVEV (reference sequence). Written as DNA, the CDR3 is TGTGCCAGCAGTTCCCCCGGGGGTAGGAATGAGCAGTTCTTC. This encodes CASSSPGGRNEQFF.

This clonotype was seen only a few times. V is TRBV9 and J is TRBJ2-1; 11 nucleotides agree with TRBD2. CDR3 length: 14 residues. With 6 bases clipped from V and 5 bases from J, the junction kept 4 bases outside the gene matches. Germline V gene data show CDR1 as SGDLS and CDR2 as YYNGEE. The CDR3 region has the DNA TGTGCCAGCAATCTAGCGGGGGGCGACAATGAGCAGTTCTTC. Protein product: CASNLAGGDNEQFF.

This clonotype was counted a few times. The genes are TRBV6-2 or TRBV6-3 and TRBJ2-3, with 15 bases matching TRBD2. Germline lookup yields CDR1 MNHEY and CDR2 SVGEGT. This CDR3 has 17 amino acids. The trim removed 2 bases at V and 3 bases at J, leaving 3 bases unmatched. CDR3 sequence: CASSYRGTSGRTDTQYF. CDR3 in DNA: TGTGCCAGCAGTTACCGTGGGACTAGCGGGAGGACAGATACGCAGTATTTT.

The J gene is TRBJ1-1, the V gene TRBV11-1; 9 bases map to TRBD1. Germline values: CDR1 SGHAT, CDR2 FQDESV (reference sequence). This CDR3 region has 14 residues. Trimming at V came to 8 bases and at J to 1 base, leaving 5 bases not matched to a gene. CDR3 sequence (DNA): TGTGCCAGCGGGACAGGGCAAGGGAACACTGAAGCTTTCTTT. Amino acids: CASGTGQGNTEAFF.

This clonotype showed up just a few times. The genes are TRBV24-1 and TRBJ2-7; 8 positions agree with TRBD2. Looked up from germline, CDR1 is KGHDR and CDR2 is SFDVKD. The CDR3 runs 16 residues. V shed 2 bases, J shed 8 bases, and the junction held 13 bases outside the gene matches. The CDR3 loop is CATSDSGLVRDEKQYF. In DNA, the CDR3 is TGTGCCACCAGTGATTCGGGACTAGTGCGGGATGAGAAGCAGTACTTC.

The chain carries TRBV10-3 and TRBJ1-1; the D gene is possibly TRBD1 (5 bases). Germline V CDR1 and CDR2: ENHRY, SYGVKD. The V end lost 5 bases, the J end lost 0 bases, and 13 bases lay between the germline ends. CDR3 length: 15 amino acids. In nucleotides, the CDR3 is TGTGCCATCAGTTTTCGGGACGTCATGAACACTGAAGCTTTCTTT. Its protein product is CAISFRDVMNTEAFF.

This clonotype has only a few counts. V gene TRBV7-3 combines with J gene TRBJ2-5, with 9 nucleotides matching TRBD2. Germline V gene sequence: CDR1 SGHTA, CDR2 FQGTGA. The CDR3 sequence is 15 residues long. V lost 1 base to trimming and J lost 5 bases; unmatched junction nucleotides: 5. The CDR3 is CASSLIASGKETQYF. The DNA for the CDR3 is TGTGCCAGCAGCTTAATAGCTAGCGGGAAGGAGACCCAGTACTTC. The full variable domain, rest sourced from reference TRBV7-3 and TRBJ2-5, is GAGVSQTPSNKVTEKGKYVELRCDPISGHTALYWYRQSLGQGPEFLIYFQGTGAADDSGLPNDRFFAVRPEGSVSTLKIQRTERGDSAVYLCASSLIASGKETQYFGPGTRLLVL.

The CDR3 coding sequence is TGTGCCAGCAGCTTAGATGTCCAGGGCACCGAGCAGTACTTC. It translates to CASSLDVQGTEQYF. The gene calls are TRBV7-9 and TRBJ2-7, with a weak D call TRBD1 (5 bases). Per germline, CDR1 SEHNR and CDR2 FQNEAQ (reference sequence). Between the trimmed V and J ends, which lost 1 base and 6 bases, there was a span of 13 bases. The CDR3 is 14 residues long. The full variable domain, with the rest looked up from reference TRBV7-9 and TRBJ2-7, is DTGVSQNPRHKITKRGQNVTFRCDPISEHNRLYWYRQTLGQGPEFLTYFQNEAQLEKSRLLSDRFSAERPKGSFSTLEIQRTEQGDSAMYLCASSLDVQGTEQYFGPGTRLTVT.

The chain links TRBV7-3 to TRBJ2-5; tentative D call: TRBD1 (5 bases). The CDR3 has 12 residues. Germline lookup yields CDR1 SGHTA and CDR2 FQGTGA. Trimming stripped 8 bases from V and 7 bases from J, with 14 bases between. The CDR3 coding sequence is TGTGCCAGCTCTCTCCCCCAGGGGACCCAGTACTTC. This codes for CASSLPQGTQYF.

This clonotype turned up a few times. V is TRBV6-5 and J is TRBJ2-1; TRBD2 might be the D (5 bases). Per germline, CDR1 MNHEY and CDR2 SVGAGI. The CDR3 has 16 amino acids. Between the trimmed V and J ends, which lost 0 bases and 8 bases, there was a span of 17 bases. The CDR3 nucleotides are TGTGCCAGCAGTTACTCGGTGGGAGCGCTTAGGGATGAGCAGTTCTTC. Protein sequence: CASSYSVGALRDEQFF.

There are a few counts of this clonotype. V is TRBV24-1 and J is TRBJ2-7; a weak D match, TRBD2 (6 bases). The V and J ends lost 4 bases and 3 bases respectively, with 24 bases between them. CDR3 length equals 18 residues. Germline V gene data show CDR1 as KGHDR and CDR2 as SFDVKD. CDR3 coding DNA: TGTGCCACCAGTGACCACCCCCGGAGGGGACGGAGATACTACGAGCAGTACTTC. Translation gives CATSDHPRRGRRYYEQYF.

With respect to this clonotype: At one of its ends the junction is not consistent with the germline gene, which may arise from a read error. This chain links TRBV5-1 with TRBJ2-1, with TRBD2 matching 11 bases. The CDR3 spans 16 residues. Germline values: CDR1 SGHRS, CDR2 YFSETQ. CDR3 coding DNA: TGCGCCAGCAGCTCCACTAGCGGGGGTACGAACAATGAGCAGTCCTTC. This encodes CASSSTSGGTNNEQSF.

V is TRBV6-6 and J is TRBJ1-5; the D is unclear. The CDR3 runs 12 residues. The germline CDR1 and CDR2 sequences are MNHNY and SVGAGI (reference sequence). Trimming pared 5 bases from V and 5 bases from J, leaving 7 bases between. CDR3 residues: CASSRTDQPQHF. The CDR3 DNA follows: TGTGCCAGCAGTCGGACCGATCAGCCCCAGCATTTT.

The chain couples TRBV7-9 to TRBJ1-4, with a possible D match to TRBD1 (5 bases). Trimming pared 1 base from V and 8 bases from J, leaving 17 bases between. The CDR3 contains 16 residues. Germline V gene data show CDR1 as SEHNR and CDR2 as FQNEAQ (reference sequence). DNA for the CDR3: TGTGCCAGCAGCTTAGGAGTAAGGGGCGTGGGCGAAAAACTGTTTTTT. As protein: CASSLGVRGVGEKLFF.

The rearrangement uses TRBV10-3 and TRBJ2-5; TRBD2 agrees at 7 bases. In germline, CDR1 is ENHRY, CDR2 SYGVKD. The CDR3 spans 12 residues. V shed 11 bases and J 3 bases; nucleotides not matched to a gene: 6. The CDR3 DNA reads as TGTGCCGCCGGACGGGGGGAAGAGACCCAGTACTTC. It yields the protein CAAGRGEETQYF.

This clonotype came up many times. Germline is not matched at one junction end, which may reflect a read error. V and J are TRBV5-1 and TRBJ2-5, with unresolved D. Germline V gene lookup returns CDR1 SGHRS and CDR2 YFSETQ. This CDR3 has 14 residues. The CDR3 loop is CASSLAGVQETQYF. The DNA for the CDR3 is TGTGCCAGCAGCTTGGCAGGAGTTCAAGAGACCCAGTACTTC.

The rearrangement uses TRBV6-2 or TRBV6-3 and TRBJ2-7, with D unresolved. V dropped 4 bases and J dropped 2 bases, with 12 bases sitting between them. CDR1 is MNHEY and CDR2 is SVGEGT in the germline V gene. CDR3 length: 14 residues. The CDR3 DNA reads as TGTGCCAGCAGTTCGAACGGAGTCCCCTACGAGCAGTACTTC. Amino acid sequence: CASSSNGVPYEQYF.

This chain links TRBV5-1 with TRBJ2-3; 7 positions match TRBD1. This CDR3 has 15 residues. Germline assignment: CDR1 SGHRS and CDR2 YFSETQ. The junction had 9 bases not matched to a gene; V was cut back by 7 bases and J by 1 base. The CDR3: CASGNRGAGTDTQYF. CDR3 bases: TGCGCCAGCGGCAACAGGGGCGCCGGCACAGATACGCAGTATTTT.